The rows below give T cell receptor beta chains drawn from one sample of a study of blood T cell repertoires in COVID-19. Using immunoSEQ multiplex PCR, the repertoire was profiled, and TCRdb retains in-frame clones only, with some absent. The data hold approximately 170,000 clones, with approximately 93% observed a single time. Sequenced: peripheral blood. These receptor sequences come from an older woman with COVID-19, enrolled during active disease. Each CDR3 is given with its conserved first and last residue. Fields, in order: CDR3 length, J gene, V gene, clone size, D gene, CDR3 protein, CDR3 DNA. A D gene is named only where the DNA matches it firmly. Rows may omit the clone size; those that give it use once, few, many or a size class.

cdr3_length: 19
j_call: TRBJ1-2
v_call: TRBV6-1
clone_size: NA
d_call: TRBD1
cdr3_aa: CASSEARDGGQGRGSGYTF
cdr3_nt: TGTGCCAGCAGTGAAGCGCGAGATGGAGGACAGGGGAGGGGTAGTGGCTACACCTTC

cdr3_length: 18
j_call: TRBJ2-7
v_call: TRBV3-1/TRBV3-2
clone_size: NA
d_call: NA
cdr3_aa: CASSQDWCHSSGTYEQYF
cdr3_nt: TGTGCCAGCAGCCAAGATTGGTGTCACAGCTCCGGAACCTACGAGCAGTACTTC

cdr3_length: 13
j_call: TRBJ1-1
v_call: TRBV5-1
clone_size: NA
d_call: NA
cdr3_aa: CASATGRNTEAFF
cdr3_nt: TGCGCCAGCGCGACAGGTAGGAACACTGAAGCTTTCTTT

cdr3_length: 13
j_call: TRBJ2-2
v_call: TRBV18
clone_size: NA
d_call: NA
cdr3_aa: CASKTQYTGELFF
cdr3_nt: TGTGCCAGCAAAACGCAGTACACCGGGGAGCTGTTTTTT

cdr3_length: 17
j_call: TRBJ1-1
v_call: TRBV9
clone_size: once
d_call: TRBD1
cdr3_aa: CASSFRPGQGLNTEAFF
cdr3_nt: TGTGCCAGCAGCTTTCGCCCGGGACAGGGGCTGAACACTGAAGCTTTCTTT

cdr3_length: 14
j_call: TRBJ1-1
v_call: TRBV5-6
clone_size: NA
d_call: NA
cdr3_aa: CASSLYGLNTEAFF
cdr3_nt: TGTGCCAGCAGCTTGTACGGGTTGAACACTGAAGCTTTCTTT

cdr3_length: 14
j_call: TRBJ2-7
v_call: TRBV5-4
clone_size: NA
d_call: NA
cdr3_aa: CASSPGPSGREQYF
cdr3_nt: TGTGCCAGCAGCCCCGGCCCCTCGGGGAGGGAGCAGTACTTC

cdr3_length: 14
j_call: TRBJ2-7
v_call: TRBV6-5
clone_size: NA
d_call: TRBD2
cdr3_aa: CASRSSGAGGEQYF
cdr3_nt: TGTGCCAGCAGGTCCAGCGGGGCCGGGGGCGAGCAGTACTTC

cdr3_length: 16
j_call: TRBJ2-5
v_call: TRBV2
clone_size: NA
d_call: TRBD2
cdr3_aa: CASSWGLAGVRETQYF
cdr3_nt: TGTGCCAGCAGCTGGGGACTAGCGGGGGTACGGGAGACCCAGTACTTC

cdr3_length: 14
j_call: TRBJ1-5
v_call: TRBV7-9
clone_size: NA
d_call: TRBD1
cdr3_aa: CASSLDRNNQPQHF
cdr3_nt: TGTGCCAGCAGCTTGGACAGGAACAATCAGCCCCAGCATTTT

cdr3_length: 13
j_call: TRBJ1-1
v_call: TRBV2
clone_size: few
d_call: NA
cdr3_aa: CASSTGLSIEAFF
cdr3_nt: TGTGCCAGCAGTACAGGGTTATCCATTGAAGCTTTCTTT

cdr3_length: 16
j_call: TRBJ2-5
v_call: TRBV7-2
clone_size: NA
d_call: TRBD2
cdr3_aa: CASSFGLAGGAETQYF
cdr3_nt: TGTGCCAGCAGCTTTGGACTAGCGGGGGGGGCGGAGACCCAGTACTTC

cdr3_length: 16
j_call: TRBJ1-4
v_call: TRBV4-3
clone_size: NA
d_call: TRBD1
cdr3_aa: CASSQGRTGGNEKLFF
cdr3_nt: TGCGCCAGCAGCCAAGGAAGGACAGGGGGTAATGAAAAACTGTTTTTT

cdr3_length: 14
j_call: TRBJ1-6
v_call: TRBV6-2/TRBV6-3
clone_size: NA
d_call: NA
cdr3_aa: CAGSYSRQYSPLHF
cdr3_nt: TGTGCCGGCAGTTACTCGCGACAGTATTCACCCCTCCACTTT

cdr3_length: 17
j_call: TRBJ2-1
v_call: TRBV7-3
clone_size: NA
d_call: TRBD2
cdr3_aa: CASSFSSSGGLVDEQFF
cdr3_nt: TGTGCCAGCAGTTTCTCCTCCAGCGGGGGGCTTGTGGATGAGCAGTTCTTC

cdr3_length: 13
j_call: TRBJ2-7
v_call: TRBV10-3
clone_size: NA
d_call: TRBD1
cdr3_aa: CATGQGSAYEQYF
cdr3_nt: TGTGCCACTGGACAGGGGTCGGCCTACGAGCAGTACTTC

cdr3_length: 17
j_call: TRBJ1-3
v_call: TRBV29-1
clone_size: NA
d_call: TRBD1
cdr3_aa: CSVEGGQGLFSGNTIYF
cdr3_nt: TGCAGCGTTGAAGGCGGACAGGGCCTTTTCTCTGGAAACACCATATATTTT

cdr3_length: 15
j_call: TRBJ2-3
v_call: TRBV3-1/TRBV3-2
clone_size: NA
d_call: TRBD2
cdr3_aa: CASKRGGPRADTQYF
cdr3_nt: TGTGCCAGCAAGCGGGGGGGCCCCCGGGCAGATACGCAGTATTTT